This T cell receptor (beta chain) was captured in a study of blood T cell repertoires in COVID-19. Turning to the study itself: Acute and convalescent COVID-19 specimens originated in the United States, Italy and Spain.

This clone appeared a single time. The V and J ends lost 11 bases and 4 bases, in that order; junction bases with no gene match: 8. Per the germline V gene, CDR1 is MDHEN and CDR2 is SYDVKM. This CDR3 is built from 14 residues. The table came from immunoSEQ multiplex PCR; TCRdb's copy has only in-frame clones and leaves some out. Of under 50,000 clones listed, roughly 90% are singletons. Sequenced sample: peripheral blood. The gene calls are TRBV28 and TRBJ1-4; 9 bases agree with TRBD1. This sequence originates from a man in his sixties or seventies with active COVID-19. The CDR3: CAARTGGLNEKLFF. CDR3 sequence (DNA): TGTGCCGCTCGAACAGGGGGCCTTAATGAAAAACTGTTTTTT.